This entry concerns a single T cell receptor (beta chain). Its antigen is unknown. The V gene end was trimmed by 4 bases and the J gene end by 6 bases; junction bases not matched to a gene: 8. This CDR3 is built from 14 residues. CDR1 and CDR2 from the germline V gene are SGHVS and FQNEAQ. These data originate in a study of T-cell reconstitution after alpha-beta-depleted transplantation in children. Study results and limitations: Diversity of TCRbeta at day 60 was high in some patients, arising from surviving recipient T cells and thymic progenitors. Reports say that about two months after transplant, the alpha-beta T cells came out of several hundred graft clones that had expanded.

The authors prepared the TCRbeta library with unique molecular identifiers. TCRdb passed the PCR reads through MiXCR, listing each CDR3 protein once. Here the sample spans approximately 89,000 distinct CDR3 sequences, 15% to 18% being singletons. The source of this sequence is a male patient aged 2-10 years who had a stem cell transplant for acute lymphoblastic leukemia, so the T cells may come from the graft donor. The genes are TRBV7-8 and TRBJ2-7; 8 bases are shared with TRBD1. The source material was PBMCs, mostly from graft donor cells, sampled 180 days after TCRalphabeta/CD19-depleted stem cell transplant. The CDR3 nucleotides are TGTGCCAGCAGCTCGGAGGACAGGGTGGGCGAGCAGTACTTC. Translating it yields CASSSEDRVGEQYF.